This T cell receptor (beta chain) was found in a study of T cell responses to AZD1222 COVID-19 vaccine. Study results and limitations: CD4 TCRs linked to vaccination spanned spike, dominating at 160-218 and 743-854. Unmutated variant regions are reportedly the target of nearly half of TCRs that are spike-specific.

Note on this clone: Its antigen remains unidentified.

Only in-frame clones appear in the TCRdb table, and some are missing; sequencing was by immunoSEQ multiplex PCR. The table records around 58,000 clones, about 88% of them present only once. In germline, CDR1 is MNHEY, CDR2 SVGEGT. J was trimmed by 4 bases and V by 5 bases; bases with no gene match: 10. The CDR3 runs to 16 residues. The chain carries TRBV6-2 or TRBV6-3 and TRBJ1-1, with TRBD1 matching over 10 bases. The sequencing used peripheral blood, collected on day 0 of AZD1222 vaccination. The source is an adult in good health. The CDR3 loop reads CASSLGTGVGATEAFF. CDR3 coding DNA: TGTGCCAGCAGTCTGGGGACAGGGGTCGGTGCCACTGAAGCTTTCTTT.